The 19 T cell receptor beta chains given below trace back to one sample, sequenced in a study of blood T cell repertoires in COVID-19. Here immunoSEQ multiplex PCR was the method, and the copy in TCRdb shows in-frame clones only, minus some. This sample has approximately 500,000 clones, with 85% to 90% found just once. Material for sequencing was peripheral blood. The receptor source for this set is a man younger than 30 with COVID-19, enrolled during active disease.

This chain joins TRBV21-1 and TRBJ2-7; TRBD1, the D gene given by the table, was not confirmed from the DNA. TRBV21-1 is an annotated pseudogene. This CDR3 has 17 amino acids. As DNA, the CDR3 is TGTGCCAGCAGCAACGCGAGGGGACAGGTGCCTTTCTACGAGCAGTACTTC. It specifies CASSNARGQVPFYEQYF.

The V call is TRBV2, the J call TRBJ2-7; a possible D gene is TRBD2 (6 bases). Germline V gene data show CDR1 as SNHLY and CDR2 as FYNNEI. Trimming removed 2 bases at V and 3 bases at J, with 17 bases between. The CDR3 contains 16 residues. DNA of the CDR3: TGTGCCAGCAGTGAATCCGGGGGTGGGCGCAACTACGAGCAGTACTTC. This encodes CASSESGGGRNYEQYF.

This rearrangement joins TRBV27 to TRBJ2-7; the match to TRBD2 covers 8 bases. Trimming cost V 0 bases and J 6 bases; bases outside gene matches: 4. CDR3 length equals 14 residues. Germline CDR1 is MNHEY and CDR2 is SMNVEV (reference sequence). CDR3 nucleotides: TGTGCCAGCAGTTTATCCGGGGGGGGTATCGAGCAGTACTTC. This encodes CASSLSGGGIEQYF.

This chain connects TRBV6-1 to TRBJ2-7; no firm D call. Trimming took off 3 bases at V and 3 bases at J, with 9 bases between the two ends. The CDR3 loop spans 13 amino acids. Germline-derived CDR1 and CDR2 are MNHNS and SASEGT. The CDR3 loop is CASSEGPIYEQYF. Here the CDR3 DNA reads TGTGCCAGCAGTGAGGGCCCGATCTACGAGCAGTACTTC.

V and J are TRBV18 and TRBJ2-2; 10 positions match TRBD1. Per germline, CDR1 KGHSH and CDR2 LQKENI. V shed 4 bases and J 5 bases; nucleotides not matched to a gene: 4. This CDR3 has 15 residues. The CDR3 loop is CASSLRTGGTGELFF. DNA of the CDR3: TGTGCCAGCTCACTCCGGACAGGGGGGACCGGGGAGCTGTTTTTT.

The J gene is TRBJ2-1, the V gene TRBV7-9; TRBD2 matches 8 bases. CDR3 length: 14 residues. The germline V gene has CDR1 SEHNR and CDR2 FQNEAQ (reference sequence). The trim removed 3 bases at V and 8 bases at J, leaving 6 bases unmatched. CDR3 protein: CASSFSGEGDEQFF. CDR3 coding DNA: TGTGCCAGCAGCTTTAGCGGGGAAGGGGATGAGCAGTTCTTC.

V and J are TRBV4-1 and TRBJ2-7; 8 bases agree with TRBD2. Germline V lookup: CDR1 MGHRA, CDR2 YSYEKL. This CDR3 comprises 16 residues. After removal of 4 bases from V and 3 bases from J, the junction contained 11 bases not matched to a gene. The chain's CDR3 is CASSPPRSSGSYEQYF. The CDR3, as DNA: TGCGCCAGCAGCCCCCCCCGATCCAGCGGGAGCTACGAGCAGTACTTC.

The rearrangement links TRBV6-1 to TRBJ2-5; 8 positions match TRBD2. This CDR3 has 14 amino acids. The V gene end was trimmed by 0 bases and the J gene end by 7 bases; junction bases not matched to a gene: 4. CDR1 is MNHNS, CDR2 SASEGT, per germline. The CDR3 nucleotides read TGTGCCAGCAGTGAAGCGCTTCGGGGGGGGACCCAGTACTTC. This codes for CASSEALRGGTQYF.

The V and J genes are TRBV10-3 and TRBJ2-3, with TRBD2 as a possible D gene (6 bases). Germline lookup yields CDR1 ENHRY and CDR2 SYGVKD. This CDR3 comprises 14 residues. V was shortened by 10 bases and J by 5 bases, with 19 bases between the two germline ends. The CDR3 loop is CATGGDLALDTQYF. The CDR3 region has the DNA TGTGCCACCGGAGGGGATTTAGCTTTAGATACGCAGTATTTT.

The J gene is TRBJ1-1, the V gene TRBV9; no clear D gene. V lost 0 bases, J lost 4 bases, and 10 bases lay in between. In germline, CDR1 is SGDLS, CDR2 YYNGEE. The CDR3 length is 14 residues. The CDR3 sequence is CASSVGGSITEAFF. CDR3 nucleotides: TGTGCCAGCAGCGTAGGTGGGAGCATCACTGAAGCTTTCTTT.

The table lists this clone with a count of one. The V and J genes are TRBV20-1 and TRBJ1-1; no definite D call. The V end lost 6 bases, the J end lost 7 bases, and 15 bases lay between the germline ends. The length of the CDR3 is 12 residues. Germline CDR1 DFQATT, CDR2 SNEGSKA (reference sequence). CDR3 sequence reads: CSASGGRVEAFF. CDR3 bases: TGCAGTGCGAGTGGAGGGAGGGTTGAAGCTTTCTTT.

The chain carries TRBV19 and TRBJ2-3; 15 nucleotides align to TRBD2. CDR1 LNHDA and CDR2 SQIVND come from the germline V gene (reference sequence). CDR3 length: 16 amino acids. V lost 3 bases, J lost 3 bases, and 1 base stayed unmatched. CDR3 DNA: TGTGCCAGTAGTATCGGGACTAGCGGGGGGACAGATACGCAGTATTTT. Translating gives CASSIGTSGGTDTQYF.

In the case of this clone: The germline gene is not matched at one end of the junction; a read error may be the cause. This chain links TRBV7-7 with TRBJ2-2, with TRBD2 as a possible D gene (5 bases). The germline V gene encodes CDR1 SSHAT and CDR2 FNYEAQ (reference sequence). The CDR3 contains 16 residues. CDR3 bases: TGTGCTAGCAGCCTGGGTGGAGGAGCGAGTGGCGGGGAGCTGTTTTTT. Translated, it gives CASSLGGGASGGELFF.

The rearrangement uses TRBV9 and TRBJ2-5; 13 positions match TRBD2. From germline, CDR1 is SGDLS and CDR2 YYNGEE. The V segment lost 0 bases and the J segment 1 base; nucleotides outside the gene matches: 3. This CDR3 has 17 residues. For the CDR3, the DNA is TGTGCCAGCAGCGTAGGACTAGCGGGGGGAGGCCAAGAGACCCAGTACTTC. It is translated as CASSVGLAGGGQETQYF.

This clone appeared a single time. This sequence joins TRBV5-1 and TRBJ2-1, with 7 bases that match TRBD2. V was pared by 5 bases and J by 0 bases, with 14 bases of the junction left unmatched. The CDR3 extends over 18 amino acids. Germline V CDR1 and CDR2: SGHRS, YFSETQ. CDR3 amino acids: CASRAGTNILSSYNEQFF. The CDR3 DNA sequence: TGCGCCAGCAGGGCCGGGACTAACATCCTAAGCTCCTACAATGAGCAGTTCTTC.

The CDR3 region is CATSRPDREIRPAQHF. The CDR3 DNA follows: TGTGCCACCAGCAGACCTGACAGGGAGATTCGCCCTGCCCAGCATTTT. The chain carries TRBV15 and TRBJ1-5; 7 bases fit TRBD1. The germline CDR1 and CDR2 sequences are LNHNV and YYDKDF (reference sequence). This CDR3 contains 16 residues. Germline trimming cut 2 bases from V and 11 bases from J; bases unmatched to any gene: 15.

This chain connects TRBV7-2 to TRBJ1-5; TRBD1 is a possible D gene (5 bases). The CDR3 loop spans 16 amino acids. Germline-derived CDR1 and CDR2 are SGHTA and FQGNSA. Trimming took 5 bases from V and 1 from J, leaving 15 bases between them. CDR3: CASSPGAGMSNQPQHF. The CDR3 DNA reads TGTGCCAGCAGCCCAGGCGCAGGGATGAGCAATCAGCCCCAGCATTTT.

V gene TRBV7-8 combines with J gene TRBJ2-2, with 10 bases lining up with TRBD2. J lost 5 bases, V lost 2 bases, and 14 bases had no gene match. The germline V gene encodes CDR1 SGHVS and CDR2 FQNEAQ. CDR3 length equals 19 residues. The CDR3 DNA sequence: TGTGCCAGCAGCTTACGGCGGGTCCTAGCGGGAGTTGGAACCGGGGAGCTGTTTTTT. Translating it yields CASSLRRVLAGVGTGELFF.

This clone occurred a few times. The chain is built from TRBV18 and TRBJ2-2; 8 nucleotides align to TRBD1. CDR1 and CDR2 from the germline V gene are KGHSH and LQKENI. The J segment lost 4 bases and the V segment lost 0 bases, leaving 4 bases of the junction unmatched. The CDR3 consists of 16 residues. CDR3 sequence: CASSPPRGQRTGELFF. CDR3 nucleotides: TGTGCCAGCTCACCACCCAGGGGGCAACGCACCGGGGAGCTGTTTTTT.